This T cell receptor (beta chain) is drawn from a study of blood T cell repertoires in COVID-19. Study information: T cells, B-cell-depleted T cells, or PBMCs supplied cDNA or gDNA.

The V and J ends lost 6 bases and 4 bases respectively, with 11 bases between them. The germline gives CDR1 SGHAT, CDR2 FQNNGV. This CDR3 is 13 amino acids long. Generated by immunoSEQ multiplex PCR, the TCRdb table keeps only in-frame clones and is missing some. The sample includes roughly 90,000 clones, 75% to 85% seen only once; the top ten take 10% to 13%. Sequencing was performed on peripheral blood. The chain carries TRBV11-2 and TRBJ2-3, with a possible D match to TRBD2 (5 bases). The TCR comes from an older woman with acute or convalescent COVID-19. CDR3 loop: CASRPTRSDTQYF. CDR3 DNA: TGTGCCAGCAGGCCAACTAGATCAGATACGCAGTATTTT.